Described below is a single TCR beta chain sequence and its context. Antigen: not known. V gave up 1 base and J gave up 2 bases, with 9 bases separating them. Germline V gene sequence: CDR1 SEHNR, CDR2 FQNEAQ (reference sequence). The CDR3 runs to 15 residues. Clones were sequenced by immunoSEQ multiplex PCR, and TCRdb holds only the in-frame ones, with some missing. The sample includes about 140,000 clones, 90% to 95% of them seen just once. The entry originates in a study of T cell responses to AZD1222 COVID-19 vaccine. General study points: Baseline testing showed seropositivity in only a handful of AZD1222 recipients. Donor demographics were predominantly white British with a female majority; clonal diversity may be underestimated.

The clonotype was recovered from an adult in good health. This sequence joins TRBV7-9 and TRBJ1-5; tentative D call: TRBD1 (6 bases). Sequencing used peripheral blood, obtained on day 0 of AZD1222 vaccination. The CDR3 DNA follows: TGTGCCAGCAGCTTAGGGACAGCGGGCAATCAGCCCCAGCATTTT. Protein sequence: CASSLGTAGNQPQHF.